This T cell receptor beta chain was recorded in a study of blood T cell repertoires in COVID-19. In the study overall: Acute and convalescent COVID-19 specimens originated in the United States, Italy and Spain.

Recruits, aged about 18 to 95 years, lived in 25 or so US areas. Participant-reported clinical history was the basis for cohort assignment. Donors in Cohort 3 counted as recovered after two negative PCRs, clearance, or symptom resolution. This clone was observed at least ten times. V was trimmed by 5 bases and J by 0 bases, leaving 11 bases between them. This CDR3 region has 14 residues. Germline-derived CDR1 and CDR2 are GTSNPN and SVGIG (reference sequence). Produced via immunoSEQ multiplex PCR; TCRdb's table is partial and in-frame only. In the table there are approximately 180,000 clones, 84% of which are singletons.

The sequence derives from a man aged 50-60 years who had recovered from COVID-19. Sequencing input: PBMCs or T cells enriched from blood (not recorded which). The V and J genes are TRBV30 and TRBJ1-3, with a weak D call TRBD1 (5 bases). Here the CDR3 DNA reads TGTGCCTGGTCGCGGGGACGCTCTGGAAACACCATATATTTT. Its translation is CAWSRGRSGNTIYF.